This T cell receptor beta chain was sequenced during a study of OX40 agonist ivuxolimab in advanced cancers. Germline V gene lookup returns CDR1 SGHAT and CDR2 FQNNGV. V dropped 1 base and J dropped 5 bases, with 18 bases sitting between them. The CDR3 sequence is 16 residues long. TCRdb's table, derived via immunoSEQ multiplex PCR, lists solely in-frame clones and lacks some. The sample lists more than 75,000 clones, approximately 89% seen once, with over 0.35% in the top ten. The sequences come from CD4+ or CD8+ T cells sorted from blood, collected in a trial of the OX40 agonist ivuxolimab. The TCR originated in an adult with an advanced solid tumor such as melanoma, head and neck, liver or kidney cancer. The V call is TRBV11-2, the J call TRBJ2-7, with D perhaps matching TRBD1 (6 bases). CDR3 region: CASSLVGGGQMNEQYF. CDR3 DNA sequence: TGTGCCAGCAGCTTAGTTGGGGGTGGACAGATGAACGAGCAGTACTTC.